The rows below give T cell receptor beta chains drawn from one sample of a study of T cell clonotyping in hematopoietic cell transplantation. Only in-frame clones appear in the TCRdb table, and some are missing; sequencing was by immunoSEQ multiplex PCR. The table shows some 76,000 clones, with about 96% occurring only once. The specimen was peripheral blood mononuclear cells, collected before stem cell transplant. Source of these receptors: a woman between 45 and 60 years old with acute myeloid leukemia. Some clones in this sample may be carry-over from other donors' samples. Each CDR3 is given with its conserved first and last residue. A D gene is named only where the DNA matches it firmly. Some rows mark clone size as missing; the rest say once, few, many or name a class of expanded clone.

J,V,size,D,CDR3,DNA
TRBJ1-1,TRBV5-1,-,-,CASSLVGREAFF,TGCGCCAGCAGCTTGGTGGGCAGGGAAGCTTTCTTT
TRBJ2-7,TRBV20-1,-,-,CSARELYEQYF,TGCAGTGCTAGAGAGCTCTACGAGCAGTACTTC
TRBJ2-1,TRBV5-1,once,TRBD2,CASSLQTSGREQFF,TGCGCCAGCAGCTTGCAAACTAGCGGGAGGGAGCAGTTCTTC
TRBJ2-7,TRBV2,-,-,CASSDRGWSYEQYF,TGTGCCAGCAGTGATAGGGGGTGGTCCTACGAGCAGTACTTC
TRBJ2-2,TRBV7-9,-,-,CASSLGLIVTGELFF,TGTGCCAGCAGCTTGGGACTGATCGTCACCGGGGAGCTGTTTTTT
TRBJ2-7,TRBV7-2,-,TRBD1,CASSPRQGRYEQYF,TGTGCCAGCAGCCCCCGACAGGGAAGGTACGAGCAGTACTTC
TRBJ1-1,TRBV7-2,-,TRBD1,CASSYSAGQGDAFF,TGTGCCAGCAGCTACAGCGCGGGACAGGGAGACGCTTTCTTT
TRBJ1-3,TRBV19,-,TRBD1,CASSWDREVGNTIYF,TGTGCCAGTAGTTGGGACAGGGAAGTCGGAAACACCATATATTTT
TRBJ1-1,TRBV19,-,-,CASSFRGDHTEAFF,TGTGCCAGTAGTTTCAGGGGAGACCACACTGAAGCTTTCTTT
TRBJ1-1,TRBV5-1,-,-,CASSLQATLNTEAFF,TGCGCCAGCAGCCTCCAGGCCACTTTGAACACTGAAGCTTTCTTT
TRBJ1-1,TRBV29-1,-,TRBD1,CSVEIQGDTEAFF,TGCAGCGTAGAAATACAGGGGGACACTGAAGCTTTCTTT
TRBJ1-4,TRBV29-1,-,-,CSVGRDEKLFF,TGCAGCGTTGGCCGGGATGAAAAACTGTTTTTT
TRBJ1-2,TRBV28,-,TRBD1,CASSLPPRTGGYTF,TGTGCCAGCAGTTTGCCCCCCCGGACAGGGGGCTACACCTTC
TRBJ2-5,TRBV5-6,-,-,CASTYEEETQYF,TGTGCCAGCACCTACGAGGAAGAGACCCAGTACTTC
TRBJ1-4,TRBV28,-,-,CASSSLDLNEKLFF,TGTGCCAGCAGTTCCCTGGACCTAAATGAAAAACTGTTTTTT
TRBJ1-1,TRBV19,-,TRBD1,CASSTRGSGTEAFF,TGTGCCAGTAGTACCAGGGGGAGTGGCACTGAAGCTTTCTTT
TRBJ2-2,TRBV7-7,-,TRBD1,CASSLDRGTGELFF,TGTGCTAGCAGCTTAGACAGGGGGACCGGGGAGCTGTTTTTT
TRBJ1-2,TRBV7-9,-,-,CASSYEQSYGYTF,TGTGCCAGCAGCTACGAGCAATCCTATGGCTACACCTTC
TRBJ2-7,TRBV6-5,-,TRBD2,CASTQVAGEPGEQYF,TGTGCCAGCACCCAGGTAGCGGGGGAGCCAGGCGAGCAGTACTTC
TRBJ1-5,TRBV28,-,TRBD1,CASSFGQGVVSNQPQHF,TGTGCCAGCAGTTTTGGCCAGGGGGTAGTGAGCAATCAGCCCCAGCATTTT
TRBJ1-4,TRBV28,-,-,CASRESQGAEKLFF,TGTGCCAGCAGAGAGTCACAAGGAGCGGAAAAACTGTTTTTT
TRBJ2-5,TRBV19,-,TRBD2,CASNPGTSGRARETQYF,TGTGCCAGTAACCCTGGGACTAGCGGGAGGGCCAGGGAGACCCAGTACTTC
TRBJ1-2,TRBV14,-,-,CASSQSPGYGYTF,TGTGCCAGCAGCCAATCCCCAGGCTATGGCTACACCTTC
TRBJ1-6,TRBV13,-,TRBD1,CASSSPTETGDSPLHF,TGTGCCAGCAGCTCACCTACTGAGACAGGGGATTCACCCCTCCACTTT